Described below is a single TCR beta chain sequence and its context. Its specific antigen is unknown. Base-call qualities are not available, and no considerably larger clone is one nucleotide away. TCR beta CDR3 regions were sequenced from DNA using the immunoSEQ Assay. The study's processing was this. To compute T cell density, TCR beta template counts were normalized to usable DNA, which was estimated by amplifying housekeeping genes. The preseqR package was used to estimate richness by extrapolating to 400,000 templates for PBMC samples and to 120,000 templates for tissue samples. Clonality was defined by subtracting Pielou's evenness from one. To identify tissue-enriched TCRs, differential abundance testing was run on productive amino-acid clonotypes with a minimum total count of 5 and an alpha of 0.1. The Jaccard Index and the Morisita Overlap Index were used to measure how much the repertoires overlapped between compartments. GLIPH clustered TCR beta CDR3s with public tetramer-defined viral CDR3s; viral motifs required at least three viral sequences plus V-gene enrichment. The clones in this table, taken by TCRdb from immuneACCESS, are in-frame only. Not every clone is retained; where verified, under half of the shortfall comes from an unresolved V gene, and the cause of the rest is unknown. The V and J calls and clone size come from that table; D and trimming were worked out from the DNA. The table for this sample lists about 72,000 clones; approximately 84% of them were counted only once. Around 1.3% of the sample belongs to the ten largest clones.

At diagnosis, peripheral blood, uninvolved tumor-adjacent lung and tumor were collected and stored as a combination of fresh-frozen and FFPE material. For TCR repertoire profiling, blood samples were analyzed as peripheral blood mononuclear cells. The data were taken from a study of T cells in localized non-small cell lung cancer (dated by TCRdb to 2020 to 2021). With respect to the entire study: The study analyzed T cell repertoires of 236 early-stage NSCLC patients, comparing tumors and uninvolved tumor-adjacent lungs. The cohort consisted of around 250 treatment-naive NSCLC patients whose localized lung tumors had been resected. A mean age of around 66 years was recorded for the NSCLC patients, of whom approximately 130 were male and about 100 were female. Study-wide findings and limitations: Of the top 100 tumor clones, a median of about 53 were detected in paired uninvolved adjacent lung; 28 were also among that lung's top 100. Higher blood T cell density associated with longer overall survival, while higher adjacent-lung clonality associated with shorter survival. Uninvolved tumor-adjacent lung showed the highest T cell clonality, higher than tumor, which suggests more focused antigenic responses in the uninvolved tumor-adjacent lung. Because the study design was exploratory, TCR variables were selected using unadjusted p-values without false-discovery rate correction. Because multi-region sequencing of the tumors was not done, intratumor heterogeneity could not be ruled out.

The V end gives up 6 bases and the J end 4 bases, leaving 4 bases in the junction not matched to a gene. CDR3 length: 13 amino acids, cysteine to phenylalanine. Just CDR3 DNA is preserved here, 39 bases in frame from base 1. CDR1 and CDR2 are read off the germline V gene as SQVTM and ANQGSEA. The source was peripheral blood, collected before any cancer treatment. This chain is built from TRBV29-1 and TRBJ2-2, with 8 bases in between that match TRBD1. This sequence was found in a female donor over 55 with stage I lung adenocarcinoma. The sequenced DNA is TGCAGCGTGACAGGGGCGGGCACCGGGGAGCTGTTTTTT. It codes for CSVTGAGTGELFF.